This is a list of T cell receptor beta chains from one sample in a study of blood T cell repertoires in COVID-19. TCRdb's table, derived via immunoSEQ multiplex PCR, lists solely in-frame clones and lacks some. The table shows some 120,000 clones, with about 70% occurring only once. Source material: peripheral blood. The receptor set was obtained from an elderly man with COVID-19, enrolled during active disease. The CDR3 runs from the conserved cysteine through the conserved F or W. Fields, in order: clone size, V gene, J gene, D gene, CDR3 protein, CDR3 DNA. The D gene is left open where the match is weak. Clone sizes are given selectively: once, few, many, or a class where the clone is expanded.

>NA|TRBV4-3|TRBJ2-1|TRBD2
CASSQEIRTSGSNEQFF
TGCGCCAGCAGCCAAGAAATTAGAACTAGCGGGTCTAATGAGCAGTTCTTC
>NA|TRBV6-5|TRBJ2-7|TRBD2
CASSYRGSGYEQYF
TGTGCCAGCAGTTATCGCGGGAGCGGCTACGAGCAGTACTTC
>NA|TRBV2|TRBJ2-3|TRBD2
CATAAGGSTDTQYF
TGTGCCACCGCAGCGGGAGGCAGCACAGATACGCAGTATTTT
>NA|TRBV29-1|TRBJ2-5|TRBD2
CSVEGAGGSETQYF
TGCAGCGTTGAGGGAGCGGGAGGGTCAGAGACCCAGTACTTC
>NA|TRBV5-1|TRBJ1-1|TRBD1
CASSLEGGIGTEAFF
TGCGCCAGCAGCTTGGAAGGGGGCATAGGCACTGAAGCTTTCTTT
>few|TRBV6-2/TRBV6-3|TRBJ2-7|NA
CASSYSAGYEQYF
TGTGCCAGCAGTTACTCTGCGGGGTACGAGCAGTACTTC
>NA|TRBV5-1|TRBJ2-7|TRBD1
CASSLGGGNMPYEQYF
TGCGCCAGCAGCTTGGGAGGGGGCAATATGCCCTACGAGCAGTACTTC
>NA|TRBV12-3/TRBV12-4|TRBJ2-1|NA
CASSQGIF
TGTGCCAGCAGTCAGGGGATCTTC
>NA|TRBV28|TRBJ1-5|TRBD1
CASARGQGNQPQHF
TGTGCCAGCGCACGGGGACAGGGAAATCAGCCCCAGCATTTT
>NA|TRBV11-3|TRBJ2-2|TRBD1
CASSFTGGATGELFF
TGTGCCAGCAGCTTTACAGGGGGTGCCACCGGGGAGCTGTTTTTT
>few|TRBV21-1|TRBJ2-5|NA
CASSKRREEDKETQYF
TGTGCCAGCAGCAAACGCAGGGAGGAGGATAAAGAGACCCAGTACTTC
>NA|TRBV9|TRBJ2-7|TRBD2
CASSVGGGSEQYF
TGTGCCAGCAGCGTAGGGGGAGGGAGTGAGCAGTACTTC